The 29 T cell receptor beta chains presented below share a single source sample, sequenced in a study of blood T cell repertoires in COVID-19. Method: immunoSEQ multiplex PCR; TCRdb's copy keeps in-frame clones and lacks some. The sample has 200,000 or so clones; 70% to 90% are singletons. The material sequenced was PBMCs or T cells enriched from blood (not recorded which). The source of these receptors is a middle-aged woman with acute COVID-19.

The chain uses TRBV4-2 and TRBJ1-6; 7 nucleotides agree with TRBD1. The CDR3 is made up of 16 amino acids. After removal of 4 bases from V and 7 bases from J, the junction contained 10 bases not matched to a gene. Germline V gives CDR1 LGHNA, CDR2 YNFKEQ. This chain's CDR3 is CASSLTRTGANSPLHF. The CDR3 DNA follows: TGTGCCAGCAGCCTTACCCGGACAGGAGCGAATTCACCCCTCCACTTT.

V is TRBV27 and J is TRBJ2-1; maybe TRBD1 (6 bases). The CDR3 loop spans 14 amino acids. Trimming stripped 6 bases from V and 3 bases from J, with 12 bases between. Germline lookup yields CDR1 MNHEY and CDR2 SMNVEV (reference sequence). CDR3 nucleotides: TGTGCCAGCAGCCCGGGACACCTCTACAATGAGCAGTTCTTC. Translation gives CASSPGHLYNEQFF.

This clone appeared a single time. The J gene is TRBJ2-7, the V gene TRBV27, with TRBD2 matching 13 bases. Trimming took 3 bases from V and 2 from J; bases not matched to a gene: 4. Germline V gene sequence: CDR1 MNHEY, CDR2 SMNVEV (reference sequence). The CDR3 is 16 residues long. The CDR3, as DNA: TGTGCCAGCAGTTTCGGGACTAGCGGGATTCCCTACGAGCAGTACTTC. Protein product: CASSFGTSGIPYEQYF.

CDR3 coding DNA: TGTGCCACCAGCAGGGCCGGGACAGGGGCTAACTATGGCTACACCTTC. Translation gives CATSRAGTGANYGYTF. The V and J genes are TRBV15 and TRBJ1-2, with 10 bases fitting TRBD1. The germline gives CDR1 LNHNV, CDR2 YYDKDF (reference sequence). The CDR3 is 16 residues long. V shed 3 bases, J shed 0 bases, and the junction held 4 bases outside the gene matches.

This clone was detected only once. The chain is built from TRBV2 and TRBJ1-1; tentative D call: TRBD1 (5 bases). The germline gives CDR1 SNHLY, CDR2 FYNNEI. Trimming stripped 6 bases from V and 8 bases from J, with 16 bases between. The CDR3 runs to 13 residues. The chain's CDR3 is CASSARPGDEAFF. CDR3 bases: TGTGCCAGCAGCGCCCGTCCGGGGGACGAAGCTTTCTTT.

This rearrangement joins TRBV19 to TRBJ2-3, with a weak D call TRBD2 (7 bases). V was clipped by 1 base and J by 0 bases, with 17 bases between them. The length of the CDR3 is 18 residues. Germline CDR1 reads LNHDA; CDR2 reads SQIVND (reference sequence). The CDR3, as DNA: TGTGCCAGTAGTATAGGTTGGCGGGAGAGGGGGAGCACAGATACGCAGTATTTT. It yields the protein CASSIGWRERGSTDTQYF.

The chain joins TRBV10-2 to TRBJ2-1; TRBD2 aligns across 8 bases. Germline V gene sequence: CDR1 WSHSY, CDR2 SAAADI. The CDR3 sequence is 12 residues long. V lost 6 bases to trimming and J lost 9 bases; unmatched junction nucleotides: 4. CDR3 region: CASRGLALEQFF. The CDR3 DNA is TGCGCCAGCAGAGGACTAGCCCTTGAGCAGTTCTTC.

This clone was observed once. DNA of the CDR3: TGTGCCAGTAGTGGTTATGGCGGGAGTCCCTTCGGTCGTTCTGGGGAGCAGTACTTC. Translated: CASSGYGGSPFGRSGEQYF. V usage is TRBV19 and J usage is TRBJ2-7, with TRBD2 matching 7 bases. The CDR3 is 19 residues long. From germline, CDR1 is LNHDA and CDR2 SQIVND (reference sequence). Unmatched junction bases numbered 26, after V lost 5 bases and J lost 7 bases.

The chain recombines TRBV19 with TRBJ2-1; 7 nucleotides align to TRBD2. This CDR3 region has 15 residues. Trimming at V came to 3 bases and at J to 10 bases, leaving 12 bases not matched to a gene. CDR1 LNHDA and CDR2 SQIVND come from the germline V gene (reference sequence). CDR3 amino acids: CASSIDGRTKGEQFF. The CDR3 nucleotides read TGTGCCAGTAGTATTGACGGGAGGACAAAGGGGGAGCAGTTCTTC.

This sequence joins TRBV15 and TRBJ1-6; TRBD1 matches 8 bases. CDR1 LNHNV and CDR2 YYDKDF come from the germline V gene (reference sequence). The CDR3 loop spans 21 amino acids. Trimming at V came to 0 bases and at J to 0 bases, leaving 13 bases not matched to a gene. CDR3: CATSRDRRGQGQGSYNSPLHF. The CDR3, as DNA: TGTGCCACCAGCAGAGACCGTCGTGGACAGGGTCAGGGCTCCTATAATTCACCCCTCCACTTT.

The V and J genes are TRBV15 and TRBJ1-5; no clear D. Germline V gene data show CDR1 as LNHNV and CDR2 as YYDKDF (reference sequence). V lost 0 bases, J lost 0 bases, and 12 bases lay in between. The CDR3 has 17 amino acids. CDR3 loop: CATSRDDAGYSNQPQHF. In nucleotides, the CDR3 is TGTGCCACCAGCAGAGATGACGCGGGATATAGCAATCAGCCCCAGCATTTT.

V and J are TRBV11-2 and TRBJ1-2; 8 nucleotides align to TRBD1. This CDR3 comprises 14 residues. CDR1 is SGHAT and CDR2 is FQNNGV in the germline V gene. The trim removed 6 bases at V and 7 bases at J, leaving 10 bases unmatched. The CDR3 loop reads CASRGTGDPRGYTF. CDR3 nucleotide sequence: TGTGCCAGCAGGGGGACAGGAGACCCCCGTGGCTACACCTTC.

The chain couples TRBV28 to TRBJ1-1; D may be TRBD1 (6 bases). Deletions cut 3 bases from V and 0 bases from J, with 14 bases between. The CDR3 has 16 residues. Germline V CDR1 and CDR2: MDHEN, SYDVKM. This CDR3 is CASSLLGGHLNTEAFF. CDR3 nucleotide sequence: TGTGCCAGCAGTTTGCTTGGGGGCCACTTGAACACTGAAGCTTTCTTT.

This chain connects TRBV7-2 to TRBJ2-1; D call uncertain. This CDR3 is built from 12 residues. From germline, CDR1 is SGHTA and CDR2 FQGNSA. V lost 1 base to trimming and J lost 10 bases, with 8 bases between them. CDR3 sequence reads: CASSLVAYEQFF. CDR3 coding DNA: TGTGCCAGCAGCTTAGTTGCCTACGAGCAGTTCTTC.

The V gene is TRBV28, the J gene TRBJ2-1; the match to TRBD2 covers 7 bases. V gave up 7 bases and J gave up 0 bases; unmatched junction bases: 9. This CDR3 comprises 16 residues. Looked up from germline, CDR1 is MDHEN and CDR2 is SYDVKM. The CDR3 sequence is CASTHGGEGSYNEQFF. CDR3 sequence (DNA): TGTGCCAGCACCCATGGGGGGGAGGGCTCCTACAATGAGCAGTTCTTC.

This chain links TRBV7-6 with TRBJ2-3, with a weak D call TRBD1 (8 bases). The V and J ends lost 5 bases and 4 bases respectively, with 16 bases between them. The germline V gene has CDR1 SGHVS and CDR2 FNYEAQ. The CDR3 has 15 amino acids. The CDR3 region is CASSRGQGGADTQYF. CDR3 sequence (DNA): TGTGCCAGCAGCAGAGGACAGGGAGGGGCAGATACGCAGTATTTT.

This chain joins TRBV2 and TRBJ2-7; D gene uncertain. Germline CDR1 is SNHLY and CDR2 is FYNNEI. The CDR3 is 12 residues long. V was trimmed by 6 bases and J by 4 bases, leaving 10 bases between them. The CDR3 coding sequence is TGTGCCAGCAGCCCGATTCGGTACGAGCAGTACTTC. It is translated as CASSPIRYEQYF. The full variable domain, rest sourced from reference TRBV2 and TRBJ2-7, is EPEVTQTPSHQVTQMGQEVILRCVPISNHLYFYWYRQILGQKVEFLVSFYNNEISEKSEIFDDQFSVERPDGSNFTLKIRSTKLEDSAMYFCASSPIRYEQYFGPGTRLTVT.

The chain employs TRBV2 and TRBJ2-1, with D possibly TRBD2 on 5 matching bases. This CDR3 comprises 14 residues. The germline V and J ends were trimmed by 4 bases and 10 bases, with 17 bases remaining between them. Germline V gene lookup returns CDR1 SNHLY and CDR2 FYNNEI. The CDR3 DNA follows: TGTGCCAGCAGTGGTCAGGAGAGAACGGGAGAGCAGTTCTTC. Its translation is CASSGQERTGEQFF.

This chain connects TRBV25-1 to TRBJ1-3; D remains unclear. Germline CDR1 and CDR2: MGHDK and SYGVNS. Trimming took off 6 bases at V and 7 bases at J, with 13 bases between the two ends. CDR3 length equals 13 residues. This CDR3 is CASRPASGNTIYF. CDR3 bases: TGTGCCAGCAGGCCCGCCTCCGGGAACACCATATATTTT. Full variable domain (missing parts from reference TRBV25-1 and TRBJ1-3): EADIYQTPRYLVIGTGKKITLECSQTMGHDKMYWYQQDPGMELHLIHYSYGVNSTEKGDLSSESTVSRIRTEHFPLTLESARPSHTSQYLCASRPASGNTIYFGEGSWLTVV.

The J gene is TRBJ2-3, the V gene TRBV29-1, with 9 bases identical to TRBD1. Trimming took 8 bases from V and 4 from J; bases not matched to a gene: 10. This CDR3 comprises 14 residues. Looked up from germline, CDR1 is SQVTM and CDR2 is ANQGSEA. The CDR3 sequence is CSQTGTGRPDTQYF. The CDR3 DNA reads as TGCAGCCAAACCGGGACAGGGAGGCCAGATACGCAGTATTTT.

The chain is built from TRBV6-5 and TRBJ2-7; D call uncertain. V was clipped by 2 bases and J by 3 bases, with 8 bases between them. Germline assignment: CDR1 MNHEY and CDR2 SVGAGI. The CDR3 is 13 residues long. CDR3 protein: CASSYVAGYEQYF. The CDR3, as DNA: TGTGCCAGCAGTTACGTTGCAGGCTACGAGCAGTACTTC.

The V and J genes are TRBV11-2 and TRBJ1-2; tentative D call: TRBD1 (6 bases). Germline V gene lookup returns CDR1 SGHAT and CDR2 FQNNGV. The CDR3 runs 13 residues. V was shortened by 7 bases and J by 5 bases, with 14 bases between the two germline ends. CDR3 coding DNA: TGTGCCAGCACCCGTGGGACATTTTATGGCTACACCTTC. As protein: CASTRGTFYGYTF. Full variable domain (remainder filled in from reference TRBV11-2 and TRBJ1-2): EAGVAQSPRYKIIEKRQSVAFWCNPISGHATLYWYQQILGQGPKLLIQFQNNGVVDDSQLPKDRFSAERLKGVDSTLKIQPAKLEDSAVYLCASTRGTFYGYTFGSGTRLTVV.

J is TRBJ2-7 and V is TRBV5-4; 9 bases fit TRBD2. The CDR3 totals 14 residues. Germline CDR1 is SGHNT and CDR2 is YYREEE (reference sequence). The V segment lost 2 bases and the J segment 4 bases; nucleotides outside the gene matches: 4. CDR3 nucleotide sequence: TGTGCCAGCAGCTTAGGGACTAGCAAGTACGAGCAGTACTTC. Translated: CASSLGTSKYEQYF.

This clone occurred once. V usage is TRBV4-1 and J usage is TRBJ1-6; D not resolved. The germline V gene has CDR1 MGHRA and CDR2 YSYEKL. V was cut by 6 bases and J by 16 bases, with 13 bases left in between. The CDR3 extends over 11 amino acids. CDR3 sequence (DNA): TGCGCCAGCAGACATTTATCGAGGCTCCACTTT. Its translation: CASRHLSRLHF.

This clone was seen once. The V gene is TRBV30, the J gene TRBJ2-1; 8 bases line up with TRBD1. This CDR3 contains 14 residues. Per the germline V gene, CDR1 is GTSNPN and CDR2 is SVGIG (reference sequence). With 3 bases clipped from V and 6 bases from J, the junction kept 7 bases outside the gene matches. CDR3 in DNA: TGTGCCTGGAGCGGACAGGGAGTGGGCAATGAGCAGTTCTTC. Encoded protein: CAWSGQGVGNEQFF.

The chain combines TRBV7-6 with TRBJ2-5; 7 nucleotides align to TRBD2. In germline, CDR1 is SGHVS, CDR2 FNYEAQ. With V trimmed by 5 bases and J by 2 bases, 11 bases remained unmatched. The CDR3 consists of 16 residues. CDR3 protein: CASSRRGTSVQETQYF. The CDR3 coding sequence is TGTGCCAGCAGCCGGCGGGGCACTAGCGTACAAGAGACCCAGTACTTC.

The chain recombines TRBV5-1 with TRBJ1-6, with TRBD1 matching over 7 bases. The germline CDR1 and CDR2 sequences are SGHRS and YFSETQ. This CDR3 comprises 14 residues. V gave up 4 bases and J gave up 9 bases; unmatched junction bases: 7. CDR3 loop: CASSLGTELSPLHF. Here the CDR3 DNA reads TGCGCCAGCAGCCTGGGGACAGAACTTTCACCCCTCCACTTT.

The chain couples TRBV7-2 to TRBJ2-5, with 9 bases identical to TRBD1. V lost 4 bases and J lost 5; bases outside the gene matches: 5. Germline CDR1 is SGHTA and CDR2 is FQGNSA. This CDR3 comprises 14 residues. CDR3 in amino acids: CASSSDRGRETQYF. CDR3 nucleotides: TGTGCCAGCAGCTCGGACAGGGGCAGGGAGACCCAGTACTTC.

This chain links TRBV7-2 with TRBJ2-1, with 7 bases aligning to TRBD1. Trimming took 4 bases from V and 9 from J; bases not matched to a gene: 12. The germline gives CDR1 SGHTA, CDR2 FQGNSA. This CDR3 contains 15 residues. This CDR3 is CASSYTGAFRGEQFF. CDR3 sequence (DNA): TGTGCCAGCAGCTATACAGGGGCGTTCAGGGGTGAGCAGTTCTTC.